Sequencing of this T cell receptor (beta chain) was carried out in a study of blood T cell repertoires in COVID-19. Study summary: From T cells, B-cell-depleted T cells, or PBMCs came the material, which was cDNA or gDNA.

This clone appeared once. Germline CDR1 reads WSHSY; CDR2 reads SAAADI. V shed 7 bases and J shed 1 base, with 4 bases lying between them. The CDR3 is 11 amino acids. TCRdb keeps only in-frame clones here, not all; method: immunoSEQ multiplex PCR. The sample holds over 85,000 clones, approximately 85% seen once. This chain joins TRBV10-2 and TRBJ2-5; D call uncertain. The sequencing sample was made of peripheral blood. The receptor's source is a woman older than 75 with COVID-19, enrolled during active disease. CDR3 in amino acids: CASTIQETQYF. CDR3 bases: TGCGCCAGCACCATCCAAGAGACCCAGTACTTC.